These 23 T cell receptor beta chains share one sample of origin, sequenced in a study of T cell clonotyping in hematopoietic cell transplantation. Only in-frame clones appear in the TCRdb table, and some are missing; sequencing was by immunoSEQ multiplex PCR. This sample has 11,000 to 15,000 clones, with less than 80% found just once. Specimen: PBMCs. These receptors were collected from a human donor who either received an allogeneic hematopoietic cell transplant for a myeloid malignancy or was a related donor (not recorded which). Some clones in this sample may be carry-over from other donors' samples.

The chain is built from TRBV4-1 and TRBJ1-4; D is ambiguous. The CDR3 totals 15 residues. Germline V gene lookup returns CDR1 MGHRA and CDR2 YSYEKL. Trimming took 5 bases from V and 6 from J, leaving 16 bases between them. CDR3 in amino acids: CASSEHWNVDEKLFF. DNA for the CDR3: TGCGCCAGCAGCGAACATTGGAATGTGGATGAAAAACTGTTTTTT.

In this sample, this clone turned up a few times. DNA of the CDR3: TGTGCCAGCAGCTTAGTCCGGCTAGCGGGGGGCGGAGAGACCCAGTACTTC. It yields the protein CASSLVRLAGGGETQYF. The chain combines TRBV7-2 with TRBJ2-5; 11 bases map to TRBD2. V lost 1 base and J lost 4; bases outside the gene matches: 8. The CDR3 consists of 17 residues. Germline V gene lookup returns CDR1 SGHTA and CDR2 FQGNSA. Full variable domain (missing parts from reference TRBV7-2 and TRBJ2-5): GAGVSQSPSNKVTEKGKDVELRCDPISGHTALYWYRQSLGQGLEFLIYFQGNSAPDKSGLPSDRFSAERTGGSVSTLTIQRTQQEDSAVYLCASSLVRLAGGGETQYFGPGTRLLVL.

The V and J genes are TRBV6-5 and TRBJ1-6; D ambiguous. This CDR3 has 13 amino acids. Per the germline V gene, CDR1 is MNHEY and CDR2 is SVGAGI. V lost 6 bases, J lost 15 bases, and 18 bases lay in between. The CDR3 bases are TGTGCCAGCAGCCCGTTGGCCGTTTTTGGCCTCCACTTT. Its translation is CASSPLAVFGLHF.

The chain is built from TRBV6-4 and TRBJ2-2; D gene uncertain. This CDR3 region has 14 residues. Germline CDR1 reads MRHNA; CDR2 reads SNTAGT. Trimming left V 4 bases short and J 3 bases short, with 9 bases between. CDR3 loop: CASSVTTDTGELFF. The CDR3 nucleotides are TGTGCCAGCAGTGTTACTACTGACACCGGGGAGCTGTTTTTT.

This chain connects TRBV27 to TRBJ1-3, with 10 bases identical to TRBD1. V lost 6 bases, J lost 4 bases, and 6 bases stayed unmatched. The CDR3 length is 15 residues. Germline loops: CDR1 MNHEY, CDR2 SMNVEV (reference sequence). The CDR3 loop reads CASSPDRGLGNTIYF. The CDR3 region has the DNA TGTGCCAGCAGCCCCGACAGGGGGCTAGGAAACACCATATATTTT.

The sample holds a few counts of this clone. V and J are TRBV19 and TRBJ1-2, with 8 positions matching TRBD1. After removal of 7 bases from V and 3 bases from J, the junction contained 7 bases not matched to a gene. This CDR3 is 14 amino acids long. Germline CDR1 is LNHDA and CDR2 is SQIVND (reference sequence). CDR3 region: CASMSGDRYYGYTF. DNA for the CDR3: TGTGCCAGTATGAGTGGGGACAGGTACTATGGCTACACCTTC.

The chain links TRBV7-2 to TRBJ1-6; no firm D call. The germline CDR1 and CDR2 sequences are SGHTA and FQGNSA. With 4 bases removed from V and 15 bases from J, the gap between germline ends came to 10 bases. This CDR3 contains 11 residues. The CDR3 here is CASSSFGRLHF. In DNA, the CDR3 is TGTGCCAGCAGCTCATTTGGCCGCCTCCACTTT. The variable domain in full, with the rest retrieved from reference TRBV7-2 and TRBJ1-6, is GAGVSQSPSNKVTEKGKDVELRCDPISGHTALYWYRQSLGQGLEFLIYFQGNSAPDKSGLPSDRFSAERTGGSVSTLTIQRTQQEDSAVYLCASSSFGRLHFGNGTRLTVT.

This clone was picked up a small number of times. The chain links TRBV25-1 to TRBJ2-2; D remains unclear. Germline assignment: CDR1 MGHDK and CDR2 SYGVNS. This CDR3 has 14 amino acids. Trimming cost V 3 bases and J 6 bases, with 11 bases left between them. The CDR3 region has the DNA TGTGCCAGCAGTGACTCGGAGTTAGCCGGGGAGCTGTTTTTT. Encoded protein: CASSDSELAGELFF.

CDR3: CASSLGGQGYHEQYF. In nucleotides, the CDR3 is TGTGCCAGCAGCTTAGGGGGACAGGGGTACCACGAGCAGTACTTC. V is TRBV7-9 and J is TRBJ2-7; TRBD1 aligns across 10 bases. The germline gives CDR1 SEHNR, CDR2 FQNEAQ (reference sequence). The CDR3 is made up of 15 amino acids. Trimming removed 1 base from V and 5 bases from J; junction bases left unmatched: 5.

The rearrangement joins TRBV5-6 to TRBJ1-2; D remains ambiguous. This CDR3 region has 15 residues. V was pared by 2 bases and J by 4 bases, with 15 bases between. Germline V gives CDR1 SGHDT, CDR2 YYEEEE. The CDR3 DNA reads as TGTGCCAGCAGCTTTTCCCATCGTACAATCTATGGCTACACCTTC. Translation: CASSFSHRTIYGYTF.

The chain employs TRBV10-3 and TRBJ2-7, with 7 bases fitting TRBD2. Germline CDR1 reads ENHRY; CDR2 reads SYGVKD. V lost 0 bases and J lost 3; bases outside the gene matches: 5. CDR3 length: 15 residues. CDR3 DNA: TGTGCCATCAGTGAGTCCGCGGGAGACCTCTACGAGCAGTACTTC. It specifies CAISESAGDLYEQYF.

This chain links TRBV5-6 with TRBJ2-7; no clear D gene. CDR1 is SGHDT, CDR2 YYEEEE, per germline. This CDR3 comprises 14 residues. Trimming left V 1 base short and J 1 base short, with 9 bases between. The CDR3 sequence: CASSLWGSSYEQYF. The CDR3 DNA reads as TGTGCCAGCAGCTTGTGGGGTAGTTCCTACGAGCAGTACTTC.

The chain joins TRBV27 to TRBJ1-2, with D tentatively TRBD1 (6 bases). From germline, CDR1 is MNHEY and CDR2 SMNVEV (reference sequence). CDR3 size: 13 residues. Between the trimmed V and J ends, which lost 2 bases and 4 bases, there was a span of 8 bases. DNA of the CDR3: TGTGCCAGCAGTTTAACAGGGACCTATGGCTACACCTTC. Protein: CASSLTGTYGYTF.

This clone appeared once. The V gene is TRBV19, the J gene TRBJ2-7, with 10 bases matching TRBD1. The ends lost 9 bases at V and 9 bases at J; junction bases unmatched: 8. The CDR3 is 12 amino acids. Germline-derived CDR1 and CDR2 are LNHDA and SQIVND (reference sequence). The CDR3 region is CASGTGDIRQYF. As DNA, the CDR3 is TGTGCCAGCGGGACAGGGGACATCCGGCAGTACTTC.

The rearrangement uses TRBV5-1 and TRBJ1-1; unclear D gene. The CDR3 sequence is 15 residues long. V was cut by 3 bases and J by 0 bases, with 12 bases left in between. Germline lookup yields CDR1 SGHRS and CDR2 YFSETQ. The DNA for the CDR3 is TGCGCCAGCAGCTCATACGGAAACATGAACACTGAAGCTTTCTTT. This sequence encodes CASSSYGNMNTEAFF.

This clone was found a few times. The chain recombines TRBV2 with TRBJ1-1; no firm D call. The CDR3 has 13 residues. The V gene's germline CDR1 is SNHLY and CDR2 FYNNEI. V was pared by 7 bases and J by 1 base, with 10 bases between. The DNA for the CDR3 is TGTGCCAGCACCGAGAGGGAGAACACTGAAGCTTTCTTT. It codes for CASTERENTEAFF.

Written as DNA, the CDR3 is TGTGCCAGCAGCTTAGTGCGAAGGCTCAATCAGCCCCAGCATTTT. Its translation is CASSLVRRLNQPQHF. V gene TRBV7-2 combines with J gene TRBJ1-5; D not certain. This CDR3 has 15 amino acids. Germline lookup yields CDR1 SGHTA and CDR2 FQGNSA. Trimming took 1 base from V and 3 from J, leaving 10 bases between them.

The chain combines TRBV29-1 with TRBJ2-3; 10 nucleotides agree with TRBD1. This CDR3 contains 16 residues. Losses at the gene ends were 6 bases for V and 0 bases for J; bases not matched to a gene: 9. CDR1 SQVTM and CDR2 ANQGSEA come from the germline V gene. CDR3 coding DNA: TGCAGCGTGGACTCCGGGACAGGGGACAGCACAGATACGCAGTATTTT. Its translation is CSVDSGTGDSTDTQYF.

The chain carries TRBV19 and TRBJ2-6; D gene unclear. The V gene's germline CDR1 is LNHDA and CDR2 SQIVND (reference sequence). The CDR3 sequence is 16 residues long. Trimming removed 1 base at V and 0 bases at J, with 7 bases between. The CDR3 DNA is TGTGCCAGTAGTATAGGTTCAGGCTCTGGGGCCAACGTCCTGACTTTC. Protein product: CASSIGSGSGANVLTF.

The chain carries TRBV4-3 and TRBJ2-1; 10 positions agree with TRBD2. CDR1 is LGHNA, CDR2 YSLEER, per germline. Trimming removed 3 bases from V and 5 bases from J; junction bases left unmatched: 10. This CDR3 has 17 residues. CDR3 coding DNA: TGCGCCAGCAGCCAGAGCCCAGCGGGAGGGCCACACAATGAGCAGTTCTTC. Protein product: CASSQSPAGGPHNEQFF.

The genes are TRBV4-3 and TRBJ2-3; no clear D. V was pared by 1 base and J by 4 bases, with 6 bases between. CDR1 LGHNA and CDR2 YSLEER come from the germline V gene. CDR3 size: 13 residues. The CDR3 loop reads CASSQGSPDTQYF. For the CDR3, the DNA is TGCGCCAGCAGCCAAGGCTCACCAGATACGCAGTATTTT.

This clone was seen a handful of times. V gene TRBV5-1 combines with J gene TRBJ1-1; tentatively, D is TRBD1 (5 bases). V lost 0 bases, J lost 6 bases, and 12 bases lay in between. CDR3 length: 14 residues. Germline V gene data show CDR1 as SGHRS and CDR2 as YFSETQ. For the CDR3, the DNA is TGCGCCAGCAGCTTGGAGCCAGGGCTCCCTGAAGCTTTCTTT. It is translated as CASSLEPGLPEAFF.

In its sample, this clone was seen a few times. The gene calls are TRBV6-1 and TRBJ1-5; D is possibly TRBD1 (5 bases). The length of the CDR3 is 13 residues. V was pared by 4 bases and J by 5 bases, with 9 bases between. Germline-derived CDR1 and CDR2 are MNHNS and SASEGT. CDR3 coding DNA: TGTGCCAGCAGTGTGACAGACTATCAGCCCCAGCATTTT. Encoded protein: CASSVTDYQPQHF.